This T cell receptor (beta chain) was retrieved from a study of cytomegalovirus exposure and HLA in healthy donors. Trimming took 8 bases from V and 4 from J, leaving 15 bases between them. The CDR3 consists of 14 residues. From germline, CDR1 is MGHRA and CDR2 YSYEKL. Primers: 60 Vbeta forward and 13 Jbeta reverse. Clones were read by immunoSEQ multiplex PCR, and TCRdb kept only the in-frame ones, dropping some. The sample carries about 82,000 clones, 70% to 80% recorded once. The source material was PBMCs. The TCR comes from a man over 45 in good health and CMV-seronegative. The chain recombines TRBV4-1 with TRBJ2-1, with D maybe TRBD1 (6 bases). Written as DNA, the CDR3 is TGCGCCAGCCGATCGCCACAGGGATACAATGAGCAGTTCTTC. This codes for CASRSPQGYNEQFF.